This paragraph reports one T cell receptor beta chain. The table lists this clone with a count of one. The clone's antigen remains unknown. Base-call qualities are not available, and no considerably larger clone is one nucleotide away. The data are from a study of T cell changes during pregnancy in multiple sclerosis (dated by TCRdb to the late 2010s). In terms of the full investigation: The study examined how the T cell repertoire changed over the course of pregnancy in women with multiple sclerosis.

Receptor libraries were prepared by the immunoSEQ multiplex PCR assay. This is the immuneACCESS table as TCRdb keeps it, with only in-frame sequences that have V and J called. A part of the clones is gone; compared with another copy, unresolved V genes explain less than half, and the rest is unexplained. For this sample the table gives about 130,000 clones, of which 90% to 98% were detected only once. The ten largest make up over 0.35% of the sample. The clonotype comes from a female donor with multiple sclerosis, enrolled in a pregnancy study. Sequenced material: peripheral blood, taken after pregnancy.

The CDR3 reads CASSLSLAGTIYEQYF. The DNA reads as follows: TGTGCCAGCAGCTTGAGCCTAGCGGGGACCATCTACGAGCAGTACTTC. The chain links TRBV11-2 with TRBJ2-7; 9 nucleotides in the junction match TRBD2. V is trimmed back by 3 bases and J by 3 bases, and the junction contains 9 bases that no gene match accounts for. Including the terminal cysteine and phenylalanine, the CDR3 comprises 16 residues. Kept here is only the CDR3 DNA, which spans 48 bases and is read in frame from base 1. For CDR1 and CDR2, the germline V gene lists SGHAT and FQNNGV.